The rows below give T cell receptor beta chains drawn from one sample of a study of tumor and adjacent non-tumor tissue in lung cancer. TCRdb recomputed calls from the multiplex PCR reads with MiXCR, one row per CDR3 protein. The table has 60,000 to 80,000 distinct CDR3 sequences, about two thirds seen once. The source material was distant non-tumor lung tissue. These TCRs come from a woman aged 45-60 years with non-small cell lung cancer. The CDR3 runs from the conserved cysteine through the conserved F or W. The D gene is left open where the match is weak. Not every row has a clone size; where given, it reads once, few, many or a size class.

d_call clone_size j_call v_call cdr3_nt cdr3_aa
. . TRBJ1-2 TRBV5-8 TGTGCCAGCAGCTTGTCAGGGCCTGGCTACACCTTC CASSLSGPGYTF
. few TRBJ1-4 TRBV10-3 TGTGCCATCAGTGACAGGGGTGCTGCCGGAAAACTGTTTTTT CAISDRGAAGKLFF
. . TRBJ2-1 TRBV12-3/TRBV12-4 TGTACCAGTACCACCTTGGGACGGGCAAGCAATGAGCAGTTCTTC CTSTTLGRASNEQFF
. . TRBJ1-2 TRBV12-3/TRBV12-4 TGTGCCAGCAGTTTACGACAGAAAAACAATGGCTGCACCTTC CASSLRQKNNGCTF
TRBD1 . TRBJ1-1 TRBV12-3/TRBV12-4 TGTGCCAGTAGTTTAAGGACAGGGACGAGCACTGAAGCTTTCTTT CASSLRTGTSTEAFF
. . TRBJ2-2 TRBV20-1 TGCAGTGCTAGCGGGCAGGATAACACCGGGAAGCTGTTTTTT CSASGQDNTGKLFF
TRBD1 . TRBJ2-1 TRBV20-1 TGCAGTGAGCCTCATTCCGGGACAGACTACAATGAGCAGTTGTTC CSEPHSGTDYNEQLF
TRBD1 . TRBJ2-1 TRBV20-1 TGCAGTGCGGCCCGGGACAGGTACATTGAGCAGTTCTTC CSAARDRYIEQFF
. few TRBJ2-1 TRBV28 TGTGCCGGCAACCGGGGCCCCGACAATGAGCAGTTCTTC CAGNRGPDNEQFF
TRBD1 . TRBJ1-1 TRBV4-2 TGTGCAAGCAGCCCCCCGGACAGGGTGAACATTGAAGCTTTCTTT CASSPPDRVNIEAFF
TRBD1 . TRBJ1-6 TRBV20-1 TGCAGTTCTCCAACTCCGGGACAGCGAGGTTCAGCCCTCCACTTT CSSPTPGQRGSALHF
TRBD1 once TRBJ1-2 TRBV18 TGTGCCAGCTCACCCACAGGGGTCTATGGCTACATCTTC CASSPTGVYGYIF
TRBD2 . TRBJ2-2 TRBV20-1 TGCAGTGCTAGACAGACTAGCGGGACAGACACTGAGGAGCTGTTTTTT CSARQTSGTDTEELFF
. . TRBJ1-2 TRBV10-2 TGCGCCGGCAGCGAGGACGGGTCCTATGGCCACACCTTC CAGSEDGSYGHTF
. many TRBJ2-2 TRBV6-5 TGTGCCAGCAGTTACTCCGCTGTCGGGGAGCTGTTTTTT CASSYSAVGELFF
. medium-sized TRBJ1-6 TRBV6-5 TGTGCCAGCAAGGGGGTCCGGTTCCATTCACCCCTCCACTTT CASKGVRFHSPLHF
. . TRBJ1-4 TRBV20-1 TGCAATGCTAGAGAGACAAGCAATGAAAAACTGTTTTTT CNARETSNEKLFF
. . TRBJ2-1 TRBV6-2/TRBV6-3 TGTGCCAGCAGTTCCGCCGTATCCCGTGAGCAGTTCTTC CASSSAVSREQFF
. . TRBJ2-2 TRBV11-2 TGTGCCAGCAACTTATCGCGCGTCCCGGAGCCCCCCGGGGAGCTGATTTTT CASNLSRVPEPPGELIF
. . TRBJ2-7 TRBV20-1 TGCTCTGCCAGCAAGGAGGGAGTGGAATACGAGCAGTACTTC CSASKEGVEYEQYF
. . TRBJ2-7 TRBV6-2/TRBV6-3 TGTGCCAGCAGTTACACGGGAGATAACTCCTACGAGCAATACTTC CASSYTGDNSYEQYF
. . TRBJ2-2 TRBV20-1 TGCAGCTTGGACAGATTTTCGAACACCGGGGAACTGTTTTTT CSLDRFSNTGELFF
. . TRBJ1-5 TRBV19 TGTGCCAGTAGTGAGGTGGCGGCATATAGCAACCAGCCCCAGCATTTT CASSEVAAYSNQPQHF
. . TRBJ2-7 TRBV11-2 TGTGCCAACAGCCCACTTGCGGGTGGAAGCTCCTACGAGCAATACTTC CANSPLAGGSSYEQYF
TRBD2 . TRBJ2-1 TRBV28 TGTGCCACTAGCGGGTGGTTCGATGAGCAGTTCTTC CATSGWFDEQFF
TRBD2 . TRBJ2-7 TRBV14 TGTGCCAGCAGCCCGGGACTAGCGGGAGTTCACGAGCAGTACTTC CASSPGLAGVHEQYF
. . TRBJ2-2 TRBV6-1 TGTGTCAGCAGTGAACAGGGAACCACCGGGGAGCTGTTTTTT CVSSEQGTTGELFF
TRBD1 . TRBJ1-4 TRBV25-1 TGTGCCAGCCGGACAGGGAATCTCTTAGACGAAAAACTGTTTTTT CASRTGNLLDEKLFF
. . TRBJ2-2 TRBV7-9 TGTGCCAGCAGACGAGGGAGTCCGAACACCGGGGAGCTGTTTTTT CASRRGSPNTGELFF
TRBD2 . TRBJ2-4 TRBV29-1 TGCAGCGTTGAAGTCCTAGCGGTACCCAAAAACACTCAGTACTTC CSVEVLAVPKNTQYF
TRBD2 . TRBJ2-1 TRBV12-3/TRBV12-4 TGTGCCAGCAGTTTAGGTGGGAGGGGTGATGAGCAGTTCTTC CASSLGGRGDEQFF
TRBD2 many TRBJ2-4 TRBV12-3/TRBV12-4 TGTGCCAGCAGCGATGGTACCGGGACTAGCGACCTAAACATTCAGTACTTC CASSDGTGTSDLNIQYF
TRBD2 . TRBJ2-7 TRBV4-1 TGCGCCAACAGCCAAGATGAGACGGGAGGTACGTACAAGCAGTACTTC CANSQDETGGTYKQYF
. . TRBJ1-4 TRBV11-2 TGTGCCAGCAGTTTAGAGGTAGAAAAACTGTTTTTT CASSLEVEKLFF
TRBD2 medium-sized TRBJ2-1 TRBV4-1 TGCGCCAGCAGCCAAGTGGGTAGCGGGGCCTACAATGAGCAGTTCTTC CASSQVGSGAYNEQFF
. . TRBJ2-2 TRBV5-1 TGCGTCAGCAGAGCGTTATATACCGGGGAGCTGTCTTTT CVSRALYTGELSF
. . TRBJ2-1 TRBV11-3 TGTGCCAGCAGCCGCGAGGGGGCGGGACTGTATGAGCAGTTCTTC CASSREGAGLYEQFF
. . TRBJ2-1 TRBV6-2/TRBV6-3 TGTGCCAGCAGACAGAGCCCCGACCCATACAGTGAGCAGTTCTTC CASRQSPDPYSEQFF
. . TRBJ2-5 TRBV5-6 TGTGCCAGCAGCTCGTTACAGAGTCCCCAAGAGACCCAGTACTTC CASSSLQSPQETQYF